This TCR beta chain was identified in a study of blood T cell repertoires in COVID-19. Across the whole study: The samples span acute and convalescent COVID-19 from the United States, Italy and Spain.

Per the original methods: Using reference gene primer amplification, nucleated cell counts were estimated. Produced via immunoSEQ multiplex PCR; TCRdb's table is partial and in-frame only. For V, J and clone size, that table is used; D and trimming come from the DNA. The repertoire holds about 100,000 clones, just under 80% seen once, with roughly a third in the top ten. Germline CDR1 reads MNHEY; CDR2 reads SMNVEV (reference sequence). The CDR3 is 16 residues long. In the case of this clone: At one end, the junction sequence differs from germline, possibly due to a read error.

This clonotype was obtained from a man aged 70 or older with active or convalescent COVID-19. Sequenced material: peripheral blood. The J gene is TRBJ2-7, the V gene TRBV27, with D tentatively TRBD1 (5 bases). CDR3 sequence: CASSISIGGAPYEQYF. The CDR3 DNA is TGTGCCAGCAGTATATCGATCGGTGGGGCCCCCTACGAGCAGTACTTC.